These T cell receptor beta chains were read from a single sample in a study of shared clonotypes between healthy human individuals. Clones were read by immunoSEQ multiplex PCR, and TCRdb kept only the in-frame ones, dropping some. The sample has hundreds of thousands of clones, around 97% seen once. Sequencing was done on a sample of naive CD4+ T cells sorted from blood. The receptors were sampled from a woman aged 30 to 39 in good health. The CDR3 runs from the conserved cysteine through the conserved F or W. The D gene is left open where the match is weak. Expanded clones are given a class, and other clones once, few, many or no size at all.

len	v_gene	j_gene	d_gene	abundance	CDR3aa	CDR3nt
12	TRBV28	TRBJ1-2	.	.	CASSTYNYGYTF	TGTGCCAGCAGCACATACAACTATGGCTACACCTTC
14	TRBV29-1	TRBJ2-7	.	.	CSVAVNRVTYEQYF	TGCAGCGTTGCGGTTAACAGGGTGACCTACGAGCAGTACTTC
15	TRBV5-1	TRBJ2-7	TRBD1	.	CASSLARDSIIPPYF	TGCGCCAGCAGCTTGGCTCGGGACAGTATAATACCGCCGTACTTC
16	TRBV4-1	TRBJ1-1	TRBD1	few	CASSQGIGTANTEAFF	TGCGCCAGCAGCCAAGGTATCGGGACAGCGAACACTGAAGCTTTCTTT
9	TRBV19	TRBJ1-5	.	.	CASGSAQHF	TGTGCCTCTGGGAGTGCCCAGCATTTT
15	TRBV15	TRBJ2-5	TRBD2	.	CATSSPGGQQETQYF	TGTGCCACCAGCTCCCCGGGAGGACAACAAGAGACCCAGTACTTC
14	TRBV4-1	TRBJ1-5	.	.	CASSQTGQAQPQHF	TGCGCCAGCAGCCAAACCGGCCAGGCTCAGCCCCAGCATTTT
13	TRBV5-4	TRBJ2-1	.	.	CASSSDQYNEQFF	TGTGCCAGCAGCTCGGATCAATACAATGAGCAGTTCTTC
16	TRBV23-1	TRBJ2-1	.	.	CASSLIRTETRCEQFF	TGCGCCAGCAGTTTAATCCGTACAGAAACTAGGTGTGAGCAGTTCTTC
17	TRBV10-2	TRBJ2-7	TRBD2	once	CASSDSGGHWSSYEQYF	TGCGCCAGCAGTGATTCGGGAGGCCACTGGAGCTCCTACGAGCAGTACTTC
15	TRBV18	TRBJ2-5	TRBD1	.	CASSRGTGTQETQYF	TGTGCCAGCTCACGGGGGACAGGGACCCAAGAGACCCAGTACTTC
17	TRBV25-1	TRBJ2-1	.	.	CASSEFGPPILYNEQFF	TGTGCCAGCAGTGAATTCGGACCGCCGATCCTCTACAATGAGCAGTTCTTC
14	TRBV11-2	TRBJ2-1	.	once	CASSLFNRVNEQFF	TGTGCCAGCAGCTTATTTAACAGGGTGAATGAGCAGTTCTTC
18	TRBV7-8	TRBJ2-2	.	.	CASSPRARGRRPSGELFF	TGTGCCAGCAGCCCGAGAGCCCGGGGCCGACGACCCAGCGGGGAGCTGTTTTTT
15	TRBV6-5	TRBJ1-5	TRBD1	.	CASSPRGRGNQPQHF	TGTGCCAGCAGCCCCAGGGGGCGCGGCAATCAGCCCCAGCATTTT
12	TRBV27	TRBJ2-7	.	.	CASSSPPYEQYF	TGTGCCAGCAGTTCACCACCCTACGAGCAGTACTTC
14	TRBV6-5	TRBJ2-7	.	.	CASSYDPDGYEQYF	TGTGCCAGCAGTTACGACCCGGACGGCTACGAGCAGTACTTC
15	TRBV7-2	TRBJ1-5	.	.	CASSLSPVGVQPQHF	TGTGCCAGCAGCTTATCCCCGGTCGGGGTTCAGCCCCAGCATTTT
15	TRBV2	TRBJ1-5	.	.	CASSDGPKSNQPQHF	TGTGCCAGCAGTGACGGACCGAAGAGCAATCAGCCCCAGCATTTT
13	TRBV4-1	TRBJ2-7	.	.	CASSQVGNYEQYF	TGCGCCAGCAGCCAAGTCGGGAACTACGAGCAGTACTTC
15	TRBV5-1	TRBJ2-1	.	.	CASSLATGTPNEQFF	TGCGCCAGCAGCTTGGCCACCGGGACCCCGAATGAGCAGTTCTTC
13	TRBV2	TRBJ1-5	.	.	CASGRQINQPQHF	TGTGCCAGCGGGAGGCAGATCAATCAGCCCCAGCATTTT
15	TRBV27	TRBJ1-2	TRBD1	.	CASSHDRARRHGYTF	TGTGCCAGCAGCCATGACAGGGCCCGACGGCATGGCTACACCTTC
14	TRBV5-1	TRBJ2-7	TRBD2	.	CASSIAGGTYEQYF	TGCGCCAGCAGTATAGCGGGGGGAACCTACGAGCAGTACTTC
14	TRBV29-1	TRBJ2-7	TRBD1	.	CSASGQGLSYEQYF	TGCAGCGCTAGTGGACAGGGTTTAAGCTACGAGCAGTACTTC
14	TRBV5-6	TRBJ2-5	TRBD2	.	CASRGLAGAETQYF	TGTGCCAGCCGGGGACTAGCGGGAGCAGAGACCCAGTACTTC
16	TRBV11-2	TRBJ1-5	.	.	CASSLDSRASNQPQHF	TGTGCCAGCAGCTTAGATTCGAGGGCTAGCAATCAGCCCCAGCATTTT
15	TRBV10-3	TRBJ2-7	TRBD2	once	CAISEEETSGSKQYF	TGTGCCATCAGTGAGGAGGAAACTAGCGGGAGTAAGCAGTACTTC
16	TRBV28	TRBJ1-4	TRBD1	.	CASSFLMDRGNEKLFF	TGTGCCAGCAGTTTCCTCATGGACAGGGGAAATGAAAAACTGTTTTTT
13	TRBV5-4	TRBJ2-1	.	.	CASSTGQAGEQFF	TGTGCCAGCAGCACCGGTCAGGCGGGTGAGCAGTTCTTC
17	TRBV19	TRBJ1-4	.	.	CASSLSGVPRTNEKLFF	TGTGCCAGTAGTCTTTCAGGTGTTCCCCGCACTAATGAAAAACTGTTTTTT
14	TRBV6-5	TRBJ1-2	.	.	CASRTRADRDGYTF	TGTGCCAGCAGGACGCGGGCGGACCGAGATGGCTACACCTTC
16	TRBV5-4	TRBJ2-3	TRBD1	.	CASSFRPGQGTDTQYF	TGTGCCAGCAGCTTTCGGCCGGGACAGGGGACAGATACGCAGTATTTT
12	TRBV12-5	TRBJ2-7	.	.	CASGLSRDEQYF	TGTGCTAGTGGTTTATCCAGGGATGAGCAGTACTTC
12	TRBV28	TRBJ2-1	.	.	CASSLRYNEQFF	TGTGCCAGCAGTTTGCGATACAATGAGCAGTTCTTC
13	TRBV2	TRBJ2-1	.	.	CASTRDLLNEQFF	TGTGCCAGCACCCGGGACCTCCTCAATGAGCAGTTCTTC
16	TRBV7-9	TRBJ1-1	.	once	CASSYSLPVDNTEAFF	TGTGCCAGCAGCTATTCCCTACCGGTGGACAACACTGAAGCTTTCTTT
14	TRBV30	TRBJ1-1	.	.	CAYSRGLQNTEAFF	TGTGCCTACTCAAGGGGACTGCAGAACACTGAAGCTTTCTTT
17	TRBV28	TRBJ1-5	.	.	CASIQSGAGVGNQPQHF	TGTGCCAGCATCCAAAGTGGGGCGGGGGTTGGCAATCAGCCCCAGCATTTT
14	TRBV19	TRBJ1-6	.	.	CASSIGTEGGTLHF	TGTGCCAGTAGTATAGGCACCGAGGGTGGGACCCTCCACTTT
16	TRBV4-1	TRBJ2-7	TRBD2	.	CASSARLAGSSYEQYF	TGCGCCAGCAGCGCAAGACTAGCGGGCAGCTCCTACGAGCAGTACTTC
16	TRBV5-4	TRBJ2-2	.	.	CASSPPTGGPTGELFF	TGTGCCAGCAGCCCACCCACGGGGGGCCCCACCGGGGAGCTGTTTTTT
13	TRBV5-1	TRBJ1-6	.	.	CASSLDGNSPLHF	TGCGCCAGCAGCTTGGATGGGAATTCACCCCTCCACTTT
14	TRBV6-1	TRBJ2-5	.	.	CASSENWVRETQYF	TGTGCCAGCAGTGAAAACTGGGTACGAGAGACCCAGTACTTC
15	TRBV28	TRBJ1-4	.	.	CASSVRTSTNEKLFF	TGTGCCAGCAGTGTCCGGACCTCAACTAATGAAAAACTGTTTTTT
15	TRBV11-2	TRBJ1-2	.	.	CASSLGGQLNYGYTF	TGTGCCAGCAGCTTAGGAGGACAGCTGAACTATGGCTACACCTTC
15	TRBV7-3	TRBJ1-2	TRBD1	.	CASSLGSDRAYGYTF	TGTGCCAGCAGCTTAGGGAGTGACAGGGCGTATGGCTACACCTTC